These T cell receptor beta chains were read from a single sample in a study of OX40 agonist ivuxolimab in advanced cancers. The repertoire was sequenced with immunoSEQ multiplex PCR; TCRdb's copy has only in-frame clones and lacks some. The sample shows approximately 94,000 clones, roughly 90% of them seen only once. Source: CD4+ or CD8+ T cells sorted from blood, taken in a trial of the OX40 agonist ivuxolimab. The receptors derive from an adult with an advanced solid tumor such as melanoma, head and neck, liver or kidney cancer. Both conserved end residues are part of each CDR3. D genes are given only for firm matches. Clone sizes are given selectively: once, few, many, or a class where the clone is expanded.

j_call cdr3_length d_call clone_size v_call cdr3_nt cdr3_aa
TRBJ2-3 17 TRBD1 . TRBV15 TGTGCCACCAGCAGGGCACGGAGACAGGGGGCCTCAGATACGCAGTATTTT CATSRARRQGASDTQYF
TRBJ2-5 15 . . TRBV7-2 TGTGCCAGCAGCTCCGGAGCACACCGCTCCGAGACCCAGTACTTC CASSSGAHRSETQYF
TRBJ2-1 15 . . TRBV11-2 TGTGCCAGTGCGCCGACGACAAGCTCCTACAATGAGCAGTTCTTC CASAPTTSSYNEQFF
TRBJ1-2 14 . few TRBV27 TGTGCCAGCAGGCCCCGAGGCTCTAACTATGGCTACACCTTC CASRPRGSNYGYTF
TRBJ2-1 12 . . TRBV6-6 TGTGCCAGCAGTTCAGGGGCCAATGAGCAGTTCTTC CASSSGANEQFF
TRBJ2-7 14 . . TRBV6-1 TGTGCCAGCGCTGATGTGGCGGGGCCCCTCGAGCAGTACTTC CASADVAGPLEQYF
TRBJ1-1 13 . . TRBV15 TGTGCCACCACTTACTCCAGGGTCACTGAAGCTTTCTTT CATTYSRVTEAFF
TRBJ2-5 15 TRBD2 . TRBV19 TGTGCCAGTAGTATCTCTCTAGCGGGATACGAGACCCAGTACTTC CASSISLAGYETQYF
TRBJ2-1 16 TRBD2 . TRBV11-2 TGTGCCAGCAGCCCCGGGACTAGCGGAGTTTACAATGAGCAGTTCTTC CASSPGTSGVYNEQFF
TRBJ1-5 15 . . TRBV4-1 TGCGCCAGCAGCCAAGAATGGGGACACGATCAGCCCCAGCATTTT CASSQEWGHDQPQHF
TRBJ2-2 13 . . TRBV27 TGTGCCAGCAGTTATCGGAACACCGGGGAGCTGTTTTTT CASSYRNTGELFF
TRBJ1-6 15 . . TRBV6-5 TGTGCCAGCAGTACTCCCTCGGTGCGGAATTCACCCCTCCACTTT CASSTPSVRNSPLHF
TRBJ1-2 19 . . TRBV12-2 TGTGCAAGTCGCTTAGCACAACAGTGGGCCCACCCACTTAACTATGGCTACACCTTC CASRLAQQWAHPLNYGYTF
TRBJ1-1 15 . . TRBV5-5 TGTGCCAGCAGCTTGGGTTACAGAGTGAACACTGAAGCTTTCTTT CASSLGYRVNTEAFF
TRBJ2-7 14 TRBD1 . TRBV27 TGTGCCAGCAGTACTACAGGGGACCCCTACGAGCAGTACTTC CASSTTGDPYEQYF
TRBJ1-2 14 . . TRBV27 TGTGCCAGCAGTCCTAGCCTGGCGGGCTATGGCTACACCTTC CASSPSLAGYGYTF
TRBJ1-1 15 TRBD1 . TRBV19 TGTGCCAGTAGTATAGGCAGGGGGCTGGACACTGAAGCTTTCTTT CASSIGRGLDTEAFF
TRBJ2-7 14 . . TRBV5-1 TGCGCCAGCAGCCCCCGGGAGAACAGGTACGAGCAGTACTTC CASSPRENRYEQYF
TRBJ1-5 14 . . TRBV5-1 TGCGCCAGCAGCTTGGGACGGCTCAATCAGCCCCAGCATTTT CASSLGRLNQPQHF
TRBJ2-3 17 . . TRBV4-3 TGCGCCAGCAGCCACGCAGGTACCACCTCCTTCACAGATACGCAGTATTTT CASSHAGTTSFTDTQYF
TRBJ1-2 14 . once TRBV27 TGTGCCAGCACGACTGGGTGGGGTGACTATGGCTACACCTTC CASTTGWGDYGYTF
TRBJ1-1 16 TRBD1 few TRBV6-5 TGTGCCAGCAGTTTCGACCAGGGGGCCTTGAACACTGAAGCTTTCTTT CASSFDQGALNTEAFF
TRBJ2-7 12 . once TRBV25-1 TGTGCCAGCAATGGAGGGTCCTACGAGCAGTACTTC CASNGGSYEQYF
TRBJ2-7 14 . . TRBV18 TGTGCCAGCTCACCAACGGGGAATCCCTACGAGCAGTACTTC CASSPTGNPYEQYF